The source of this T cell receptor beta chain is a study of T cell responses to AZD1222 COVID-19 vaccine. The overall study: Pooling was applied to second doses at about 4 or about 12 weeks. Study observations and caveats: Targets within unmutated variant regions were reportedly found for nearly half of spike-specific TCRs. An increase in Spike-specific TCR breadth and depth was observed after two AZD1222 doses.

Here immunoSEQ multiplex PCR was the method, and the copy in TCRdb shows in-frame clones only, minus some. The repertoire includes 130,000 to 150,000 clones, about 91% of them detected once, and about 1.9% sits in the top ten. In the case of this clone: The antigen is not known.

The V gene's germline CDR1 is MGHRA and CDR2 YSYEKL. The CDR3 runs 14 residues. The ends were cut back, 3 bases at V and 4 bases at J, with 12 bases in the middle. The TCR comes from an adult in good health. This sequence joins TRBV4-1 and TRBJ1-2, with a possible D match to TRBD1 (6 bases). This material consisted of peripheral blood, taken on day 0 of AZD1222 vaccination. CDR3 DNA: TGCGCCAGCAGCCACCTTGACAGGCTCTATGGCTACACCTTC. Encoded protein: CASSHLDRLYGYTF.